This entry is about one TCR beta chain. The antigen is undetermined. A multiplex PCR was run with 60 Vbeta primers and 13 Jbeta primers. Measured with immunoSEQ multiplex PCR; TCRdb has only the in-frame clones, and not every one. This table has 95,000 to 100,000 clones, approximately 71% appearing once. This sample is drawn from a study of cytomegalovirus exposure and HLA in healthy donors. Study findings and constraints: In a later analysis, V- and J-gene trimming of beta chains associated with a DCLRE1C missense variant, replicated independently.

The sequencing input was PBMCs. The TCR originated in a female donor in good health and CMV-seronegative.

Here the CDR3 reads CASSALAGTVYEQYF. CDR3 in DNA: TGTGCCAGCAGCGCACTAGCGGGAACTGTTTACGAGCAGTACTTC. This rearrangement joins TRBV9 to TRBJ2-7, with 10 bases fitting TRBD2. The CDR3 has 15 residues. Germline V gene data show CDR1 as SGDLS and CDR2 as YYNGEE. J was trimmed by 4 bases and V by 3 bases; bases with no gene match: 7.